The source of this TCR beta chain is a study of OX40 agonist ivuxolimab in advanced cancers. As for the study in general: Anti-PD-1, anti-PD-L1 or anti-CTLA-4 therapy given earlier was allowed, and 40% had some. Study-wide points: The average count of expanded clones was higher among CD8+ T cells than among CD4+.

Trimming pared 1 base from V and 6 bases from J, leaving 21 bases between. The CDR3 length is 17 residues. Germline CDR1 is MGHDK and CDR2 is SYGVNS. Exclusion applied to patients with autoimmune disease history or systemic immunosuppression. Comment on this clone: Its antigen is not identified.

The data were produced by immunoSEQ multiplex PCR, yet TCRdb's version contains in-frame clones alone and is incomplete. The sample holds about 89,000 clones, 93% seen once. The sequencing here drew on CD4+ or CD8+ T cells sorted from blood, taken in a trial of the OX40 agonist ivuxolimab. The rearrangement uses TRBV25-1 and TRBJ1-2; perhaps TRBD1 as D (6 bases). This TCR came from an adult with an advanced solid tumor such as melanoma, head and neck, liver or kidney cancer. The CDR3 loop is CASSELIGGIGLNGYTF. CDR3 in DNA: TGTGCCAGCAGTGAATTGATAGGGGGAATAGGCCTCAATGGCTACACCTTC.